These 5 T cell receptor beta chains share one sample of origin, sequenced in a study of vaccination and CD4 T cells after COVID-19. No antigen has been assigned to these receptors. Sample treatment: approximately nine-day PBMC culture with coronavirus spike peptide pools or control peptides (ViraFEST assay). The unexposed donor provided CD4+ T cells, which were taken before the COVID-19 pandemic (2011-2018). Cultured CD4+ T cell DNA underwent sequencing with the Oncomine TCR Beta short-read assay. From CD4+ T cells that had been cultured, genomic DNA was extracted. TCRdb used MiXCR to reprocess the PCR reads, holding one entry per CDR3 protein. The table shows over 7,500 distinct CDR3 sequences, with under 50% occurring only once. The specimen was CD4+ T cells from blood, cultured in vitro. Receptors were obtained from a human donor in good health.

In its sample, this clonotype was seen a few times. Here the CDR3 reads CASSDYGGGPYEQYF. The CDR3 region has the DNA TGTGCCAGCAGTGACTACGGAGGGGGGCCCTACGAGCAGTACTTC. The chain is built from TRBV25-1 and TRBJ2-7, with D possibly being TRBD1 or TRBD2 (6 bases each). V lost 3 bases and J lost 2, with 14 bases in between. The germline V gene encodes CDR1 MGHDK and CDR2 SYGVNS. The CDR3 is 15 amino acids.

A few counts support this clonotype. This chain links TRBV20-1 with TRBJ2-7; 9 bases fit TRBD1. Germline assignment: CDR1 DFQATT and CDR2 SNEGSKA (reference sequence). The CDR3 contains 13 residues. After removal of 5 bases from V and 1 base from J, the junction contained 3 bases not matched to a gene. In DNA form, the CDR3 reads TGCAGTGCTTCCGACAGGGGGTCCTACGAGCAGTACTTC. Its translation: CSASDRGSYEQYF.

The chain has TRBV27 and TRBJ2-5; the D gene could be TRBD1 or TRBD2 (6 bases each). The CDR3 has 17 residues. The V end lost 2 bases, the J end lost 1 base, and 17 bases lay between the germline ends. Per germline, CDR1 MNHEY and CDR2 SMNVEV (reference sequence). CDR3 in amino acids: CASSLKGGRASQETQYF. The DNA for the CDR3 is TGTGCCAGCAGTTTAAAGGGGGGCAGGGCATCCCAAGAGACCCAGTACTTC.

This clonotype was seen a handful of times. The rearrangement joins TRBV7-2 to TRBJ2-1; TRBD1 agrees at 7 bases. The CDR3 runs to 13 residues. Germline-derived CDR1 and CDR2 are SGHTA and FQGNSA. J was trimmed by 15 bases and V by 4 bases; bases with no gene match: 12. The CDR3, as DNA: TGTGCCAGCAGCTCGCCTCCGGGACAGAAATGGTTCTTC. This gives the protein CASSSPPGQKWFF.

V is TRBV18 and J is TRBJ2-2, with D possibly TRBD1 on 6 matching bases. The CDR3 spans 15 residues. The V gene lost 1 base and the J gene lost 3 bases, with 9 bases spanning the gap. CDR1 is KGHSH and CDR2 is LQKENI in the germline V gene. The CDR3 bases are TGTGCCAGCTCACCACTGCCAGGGGACACCGGGGAGCTGTTTTTT. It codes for CASSPLPGDTGELFF.